This T cell receptor (beta chain) was recorded in a study of cytomegalovirus exposure and HLA in healthy donors. General study results and limits: V- and J-gene trimming in TCR beta was tied to a missense DCLRE1C variant by an analysis performed later. The productive fraction for most TCR beta V segments was about 87% or about 30% in an earlier analysis. Researchers counted roughly 150 TCR beta chains as cytomegalovirus-associated.

The PCR ran on 60 Vbeta and 13 Jbeta primers. TCRdb's copy holds only in-frame clones and misses some; the assay was immunoSEQ multiplex PCR. The sample has over 120,000 clones; roughly four fifths are singletons. In regard to this clone: Its target is unknown.

The CDR3 is 13 amino acids. In germline, CDR1 is MDHEN, CDR2 SYDVKM. V trimming: 6 bases; J trimming: 3 bases; junction bases outside the gene matches: 0. The chain uses TRBV28 and TRBJ2-7, with 12 bases that match TRBD2. Sample: PBMCs. This clonotype originated in a woman aged 55-69 years in good health and CMV-seropositive. The chain's CDR3 is CASRTSGGYEQYF. The CDR3 bases are TGTGCCAGCAGGACTAGCGGGGGCTACGAGCAGTACTTC.